This T cell receptor beta chain was captured by sequencing in a study of T cells after yellow fever vaccination. Findings and caveats of the study: Among primary-vaccination clones, most reappeared after the booster, at about 95% for CD4 and 85% to 90% for CD8. High-abundance clonotypes from the bulk population could contaminate FACS-sorted repertoires.

Details on this clonotype: What it binds is not known.

UMIs and a universal primer site were added when TCR cDNA was made by 5'RACE template switching. TCRdb re-called the 5' RACE reads through MiXCR, storing one row per CDR3 protein. The sample shows hundreds of thousands of distinct CDR3 sequences, approximately 13% of them seen only once. The CDR3 contains 15 residues. In germline, CDR1 is LGHNA, CDR2 YSLEER. Trimming left V 1 base short and J 2 bases short, with 9 bases between. The TCR sequence derives from a man aged 25-45 years who received the YFV17D yellow fever vaccine. Sequencing used PBMCs, obtained on the day of the yellow fever booster vaccination. The V gene is TRBV4-3, the J gene TRBJ1-3; a possible D gene is TRBD1 (6 bases). The CDR3 is CASSQGGGTGNTIYF. The CDR3, as DNA: TGCGCCAGCAGCCAAGGAGGGGGTACTGGAAACACCATATATTTT.